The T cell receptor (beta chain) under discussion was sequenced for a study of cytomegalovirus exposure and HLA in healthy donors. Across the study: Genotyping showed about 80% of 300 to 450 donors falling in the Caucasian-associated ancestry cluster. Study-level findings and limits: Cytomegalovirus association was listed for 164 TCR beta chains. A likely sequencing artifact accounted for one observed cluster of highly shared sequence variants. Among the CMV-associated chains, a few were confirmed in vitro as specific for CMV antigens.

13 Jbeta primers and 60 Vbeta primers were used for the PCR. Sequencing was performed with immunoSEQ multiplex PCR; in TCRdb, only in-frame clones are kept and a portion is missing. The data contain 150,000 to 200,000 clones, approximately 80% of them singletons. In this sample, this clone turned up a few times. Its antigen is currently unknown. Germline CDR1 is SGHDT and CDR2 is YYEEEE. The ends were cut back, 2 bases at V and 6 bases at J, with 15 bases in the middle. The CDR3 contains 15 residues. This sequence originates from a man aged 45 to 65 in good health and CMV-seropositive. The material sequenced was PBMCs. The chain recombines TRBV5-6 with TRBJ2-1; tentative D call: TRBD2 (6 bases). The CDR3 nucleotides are TGTGCCAGCAGCTTCTTACTAGCTGGCGGCAATGAGCAGTTCTTC. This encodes CASSFLLAGGNEQFF.